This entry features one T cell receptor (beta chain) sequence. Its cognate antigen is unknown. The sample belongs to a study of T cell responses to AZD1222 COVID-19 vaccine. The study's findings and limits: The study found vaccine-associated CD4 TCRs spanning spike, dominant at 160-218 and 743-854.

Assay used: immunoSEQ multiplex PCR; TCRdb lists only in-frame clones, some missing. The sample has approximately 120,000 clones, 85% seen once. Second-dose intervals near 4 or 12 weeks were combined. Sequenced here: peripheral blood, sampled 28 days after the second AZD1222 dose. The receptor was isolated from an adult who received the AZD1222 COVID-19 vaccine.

The CDR3 loop reads CASSLQGARSPLHF. CDR3 coding DNA: TGTGCCAGCAGCCTACAGGGGGCGCGGTCACCCCTCCACTTT. V usage is TRBV14 and J usage is TRBJ1-6, with 9 nucleotides matching TRBD1. The CDR3 extends over 14 amino acids. Germline-derived CDR1 and CDR2 are SGHDN and FVKESK. V lost 4 bases and J lost 10; bases outside the gene matches: 5.